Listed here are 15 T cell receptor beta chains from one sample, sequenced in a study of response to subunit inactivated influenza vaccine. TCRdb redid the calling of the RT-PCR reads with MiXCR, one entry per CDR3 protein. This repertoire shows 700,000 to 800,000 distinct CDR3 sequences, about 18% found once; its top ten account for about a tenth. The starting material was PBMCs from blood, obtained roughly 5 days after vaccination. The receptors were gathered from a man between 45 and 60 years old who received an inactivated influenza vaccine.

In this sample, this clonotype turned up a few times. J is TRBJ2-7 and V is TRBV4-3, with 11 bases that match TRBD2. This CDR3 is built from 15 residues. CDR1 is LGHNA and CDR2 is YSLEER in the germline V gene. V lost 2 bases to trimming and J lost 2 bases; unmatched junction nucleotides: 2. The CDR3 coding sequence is TGCGCCAGCAGCCAACTTAGCGGGAGGGCCTACGAGCAGTACTTC. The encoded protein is CASSQLSGRAYEQYF.

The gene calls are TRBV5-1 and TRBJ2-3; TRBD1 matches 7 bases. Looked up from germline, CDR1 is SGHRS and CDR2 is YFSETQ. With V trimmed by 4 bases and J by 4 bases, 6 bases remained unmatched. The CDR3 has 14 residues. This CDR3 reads CASSRQGVADTQYF. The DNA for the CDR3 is TGCGCCAGCAGCCGACAGGGTGTGGCAGATACGCAGTATTTT.

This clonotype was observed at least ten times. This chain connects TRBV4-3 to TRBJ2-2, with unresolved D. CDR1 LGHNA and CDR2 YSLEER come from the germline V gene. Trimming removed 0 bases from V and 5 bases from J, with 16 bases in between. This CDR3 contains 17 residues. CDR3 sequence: CASSQDPLGSVTGELFF. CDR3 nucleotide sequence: TGCGCCAGCAGCCAAGATCCCCTCGGCAGCGTGACCGGGGAGCTGTTTTTT.

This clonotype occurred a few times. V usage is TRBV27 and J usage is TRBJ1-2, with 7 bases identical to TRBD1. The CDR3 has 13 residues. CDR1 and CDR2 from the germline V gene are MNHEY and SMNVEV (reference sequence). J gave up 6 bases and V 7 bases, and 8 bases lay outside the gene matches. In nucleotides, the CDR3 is TGTGCCAGCAAACAAGGGGGCGCTCATGGCTACACCTTC. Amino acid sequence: CASKQGGAHGYTF.

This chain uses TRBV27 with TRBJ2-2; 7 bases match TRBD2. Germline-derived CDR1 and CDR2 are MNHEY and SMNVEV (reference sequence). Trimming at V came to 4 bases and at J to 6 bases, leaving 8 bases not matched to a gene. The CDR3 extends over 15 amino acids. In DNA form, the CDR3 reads TGTGCCAGCAGTTGGGAGGGAAGTGTTGCCGGGGAGCTGTTTTTT. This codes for CASSWEGSVAGELFF.

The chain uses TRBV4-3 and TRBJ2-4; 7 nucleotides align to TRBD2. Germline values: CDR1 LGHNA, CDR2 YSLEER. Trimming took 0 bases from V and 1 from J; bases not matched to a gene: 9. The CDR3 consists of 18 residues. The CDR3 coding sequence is TGCGCCAGCAGCCAAGATCTGGGGGGGGTCTGGGCCAAAAACATTCAGTACTTC. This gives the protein CASSQDLGGVWAKNIQYF.

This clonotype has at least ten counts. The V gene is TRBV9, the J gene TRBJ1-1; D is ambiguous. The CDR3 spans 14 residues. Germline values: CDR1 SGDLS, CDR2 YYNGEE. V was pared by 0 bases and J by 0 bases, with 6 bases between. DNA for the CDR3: TGTGCCAGCAGCGTAGAAGTCTTGAACACTGAAGCTTTCTTT. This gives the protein CASSVEVLNTEAFF.

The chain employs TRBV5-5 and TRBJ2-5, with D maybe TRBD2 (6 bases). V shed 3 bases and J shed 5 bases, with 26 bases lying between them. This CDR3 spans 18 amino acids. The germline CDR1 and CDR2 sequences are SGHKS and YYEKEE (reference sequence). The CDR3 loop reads CASSSPPRQTGSSETQYF. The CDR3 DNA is TGTGCCAGCAGCTCCCCCCCCAGACAGACCGGGAGTTCGGAGACCCAGTACTTC.

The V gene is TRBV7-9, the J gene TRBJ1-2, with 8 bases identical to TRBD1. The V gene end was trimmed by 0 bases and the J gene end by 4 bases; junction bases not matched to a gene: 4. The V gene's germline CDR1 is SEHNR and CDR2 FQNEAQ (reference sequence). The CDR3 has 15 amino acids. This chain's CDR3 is CASSLARQGSYGYTF. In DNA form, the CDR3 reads TGTGCCAGCAGCTTAGCTAGACAGGGGAGCTATGGCTACACCTTC.

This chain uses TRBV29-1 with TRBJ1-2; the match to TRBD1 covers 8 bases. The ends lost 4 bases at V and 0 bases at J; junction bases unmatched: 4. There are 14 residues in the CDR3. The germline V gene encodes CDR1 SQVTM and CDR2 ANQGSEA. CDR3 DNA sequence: TGCAGCGTTGGAGGGACAGGTTCTAACTATGGCTACACCTTC. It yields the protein CSVGGTGSNYGYTF.

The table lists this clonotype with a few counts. CDR3 loop: CSANGQGSYNEQFF. The CDR3 bases are TGCAGTGCTAATGGTCAGGGATCCTACAATGAGCAGTTCTTC. The rearrangement uses TRBV20-1 and TRBJ2-1; D possibly corresponds to TRBD1 (5 bases). The CDR3 has 14 residues. V lost 4 bases and J lost 1, with 11 bases in between. Germline V gene data show CDR1 as DFQATT and CDR2 as SNEGSKA (reference sequence).

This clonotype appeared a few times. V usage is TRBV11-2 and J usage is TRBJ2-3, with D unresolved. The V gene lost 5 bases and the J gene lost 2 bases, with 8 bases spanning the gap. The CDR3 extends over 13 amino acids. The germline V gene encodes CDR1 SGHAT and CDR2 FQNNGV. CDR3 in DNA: TGTGCCAGCAGCCTCCCCATCACAGATACGCAGTATTTT. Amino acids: CASSLPITDTQYF. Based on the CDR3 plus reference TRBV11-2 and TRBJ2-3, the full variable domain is EAGVAQSPRYKIIEKRQSVAFWCNPISGHATLYWYQQILGQGPKLLIQFQNNGVVDDSQLPKDRFSAERLKGVDSTLKIQPAKLEDSAVYLCASSLPITDTQYFGPGTRLTVL.

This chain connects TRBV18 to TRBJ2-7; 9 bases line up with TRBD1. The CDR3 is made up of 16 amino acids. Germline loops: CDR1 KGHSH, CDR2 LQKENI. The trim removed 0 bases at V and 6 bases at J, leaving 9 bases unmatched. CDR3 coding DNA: TGTGCCAGCTCACCACCGGGATCGGGACAGGGTATCGAGCAGTACTTC. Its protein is CASSPPGSGQGIEQYF.

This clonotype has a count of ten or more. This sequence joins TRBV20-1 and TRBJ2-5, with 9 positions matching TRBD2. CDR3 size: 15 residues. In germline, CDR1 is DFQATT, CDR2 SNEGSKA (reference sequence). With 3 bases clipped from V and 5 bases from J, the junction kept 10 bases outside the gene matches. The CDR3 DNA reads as TGCAGTGCTAGGAAGGTTAGCGGGAGTTGGGAGACCCAGTACTTC. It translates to CSARKVSGSWETQYF.

The CDR3 here is CASSLVRAVGEQYF. CDR3 bases: TGTGCCAGCAGCTTAGTGCGGGCCGTGGGCGAGCAGTACTTC. The chain carries TRBV7-8 and TRBJ2-7; D possibly corresponds to TRBD2 (5 bases). V was cut by 1 base and J by 6 bases, with 13 bases left in between. From germline, CDR1 is SGHVS and CDR2 FQNEAQ. The CDR3 has 14 amino acids.